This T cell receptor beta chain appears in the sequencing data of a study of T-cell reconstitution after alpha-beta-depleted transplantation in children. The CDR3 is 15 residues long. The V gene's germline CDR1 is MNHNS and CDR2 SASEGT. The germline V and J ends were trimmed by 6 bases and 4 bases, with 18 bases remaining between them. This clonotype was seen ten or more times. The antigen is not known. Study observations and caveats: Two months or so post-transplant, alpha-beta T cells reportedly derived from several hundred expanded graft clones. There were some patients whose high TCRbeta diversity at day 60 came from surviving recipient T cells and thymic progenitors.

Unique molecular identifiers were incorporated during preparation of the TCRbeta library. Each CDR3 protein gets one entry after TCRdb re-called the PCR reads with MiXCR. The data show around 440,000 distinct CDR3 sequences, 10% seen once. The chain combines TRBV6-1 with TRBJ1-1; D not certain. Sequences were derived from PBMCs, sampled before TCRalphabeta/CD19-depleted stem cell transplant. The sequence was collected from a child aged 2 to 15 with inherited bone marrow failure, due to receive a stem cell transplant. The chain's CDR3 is CASRDTAHGSTEAFF. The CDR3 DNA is TGTGCCAGCAGAGATACGGCCCACGGTAGCACTGAAGCTTTCTTT.